This entry describes one T cell receptor beta chain. Its antigen is not known. A much larger clone lies a single base off, so this may be a read error. This record belongs to a study of tumor and adjacent non-tumor tissue in lung cancer. Study results and limitations: Normal lung showed higher cumulative top 100 clone frequency than tumor.

No cell sorting was done before RNA was extracted from the tissue. Between August and November 2014, newly diagnosed, chemotherapy-naive lung cancer patients underwent thoracic surgery in China. The CDR3 is 13 residues long. A modified ARM-PCR protocol with three rounds of nested PCR amplified TCRbeta. TCRdb itself ran the multiplex PCR reads through MiXCR, one entry per CDR3 protein. The sample contains approximately 65,000 distinct CDR3 sequences, almost 60% of which appear only once. The sample was lung tumor tissue. The chain employs TRBV12-3 or TRBV12-4 and TRBJ1-1, with D possibly TRBD1 on 5 matching bases. The clonotype originates from a man aged 45-65 years with non-small cell lung cancer. The CDR3 sequence is CGSTLRGDTEAFF. In DNA, the CDR3 is TGTGGCAGCACCCTCCGGGGGGACACTGAAGCTTTCTTT.